These T cell receptor beta chains were read from a single sample in a study of cytomegalovirus exposure and HLA in healthy donors. Produced via immunoSEQ multiplex PCR; TCRdb's table is partial and in-frame only. The sample holds hundreds of thousands of clones; 85% to 90% are singletons and the top ten take around 3%. Sample: PBMCs. The receptors stem from a man aged 18 to 35 in good health and CMV-seronegative. CDR3s include the opening cysteine and the closing phenylalanine or tryptophan. A D gene is named only where the DNA matches it firmly. Rows may omit the clone size; those that give it use once, few, many or a size class.

d_gene	v_gene	j_gene	abundance	CDR3nt	CDR3aa
NA	TRBV2	TRBJ2-1	NA	TGTGCCAGCAGTGTCGAGCTATACAATGAGCAGTTCTTC	CASSVELYNEQFF
TRBD1	TRBV7-9	TRBJ1-1	NA	TGTGCCAGCAGCACAAGGGACAGGGGCCCGGGCACTGAAGCTTTCTTT	CASSTRDRGPGTEAFF
TRBD1	TRBV4-1	TRBJ1-2	NA	TGCGCCAGCAGCCAGGTGACAGGGATCTATGGCTACACCTTC	CASSQVTGIYGYTF
NA	TRBV5-1	TRBJ2-7	NA	TGCGCCAGCAGACCCGACTCGTACTACGAGCAGTACTTC	CASRPDSYYEQYF
NA	TRBV7-2	TRBJ2-3	NA	TGTGCCAGCAGCTTAGTTGGGAGGATAGACACAGATACGCAGTATTTT	CASSLVGRIDTDTQYF
NA	TRBV7-9	TRBJ2-7	NA	TGTGCCAGCAGCTTAGCCGGGGGGCCCGACGAGCAGTACTTC	CASSLAGGPDEQYF
TRBD1	TRBV12-5	TRBJ2-7	NA	TGTGCTAGTGGTTTGGCCTCAAAGACAGGGGAAGGGGTTGACGAGCAGTACTTC	CASGLASKTGEGVDEQYF
NA	TRBV6-5	TRBJ1-6	NA	TGTGCCAGCAGTTACTCGGAGTCCATCGGGTCACCCCTCCACTTT	CASSYSESIGSPLHF
NA	TRBV7-3	TRBJ1-2	NA	TGTGCCAGCAGCTTAGGGCAGGGTCTAAACTATGGCTACACCTTC	CASSLGQGLNYGYTF
NA	TRBV29-1	TRBJ1-4	NA	TGCAGCGTTGCCCGGCGGGGGGCAACTAATGAAAAACTGTTTTTT	CSVARRGATNEKLFF
TRBD2	TRBV2	TRBJ2-2	NA	TGTGCCAGCAGTTCACTAGCGGGAGCCCTTTATGGCGCCGGGGAGCTGTTTTTT	CASSSLAGALYGAGELFF
NA	TRBV14	TRBJ1-5	NA	TGTGCCAGCAGCCAAGATTCAGGGTTCTATCAGCCCCAGCATTTT	CASSQDSGFYQPQHF
NA	TRBV10-2	TRBJ2-3	NA	TGCGCCAGCAGTGGTACAGGGGGGGTTTCTAGCACAGATACGCAGTATTTT	CASSGTGGVSSTDTQYF
NA	TRBV5-1	TRBJ1-1	NA	TGCGCCAGCAGCTTGGCCCAAGAGGGAAAAGCTTTCTTT	CASSLAQEGKAFF
NA	TRBV30	TRBJ1-2	NA	TGTGCCTGGGATTTCCGGCAGGGTCGGTATGGCTACACCTTC	CAWDFRQGRYGYTF
NA	TRBV9	TRBJ2-3	NA	TGTGCCAGCAGCGTAGACACCCAACCCACAGATACGCAGTATTTT	CASSVDTQPTDTQYF
TRBD2	TRBV27	TRBJ2-1	NA	TGTGCCAGCAATCGGCTAGCGGGGGGGATAGAGCAGTTCTTC	CASNRLAGGIEQFF
NA	TRBV15	TRBJ2-3	NA	TGTGCCACCAGCAGATCTAACGGGGTCGCAGATACGCAGTATTTT	CATSRSNGVADTQYF
NA	TRBV5-4	TRBJ1-1	NA	TGTGCCAGCAGCGCGAGCACAGGGTTGAACACTGAAGCTTTCTTT	CASSASTGLNTEAFF
TRBD1	TRBV9	TRBJ1-1	NA	TGTGCCAGCAGCGCCGACAGGGGGCATGGTGAAGCTTTCTTT	CASSADRGHGEAFF
NA	TRBV2	TRBJ2-3	NA	TGTGCCAGCTTTGACTTTCCTAAGCAATACACAGATACGCAGTATTTT	CASFDFPKQYTDTQYF
TRBD2	TRBV5-1	TRBJ2-7	NA	TGCGCCAGCAGCTACCCCTCCGGGGGGGACGAGCAGTACTTC	CASSYPSGGDEQYF
TRBD2	TRBV6-5	TRBJ2-3	NA	TGTGCCAGCAGTTACTCCCCCGGACTAGCGGGGGGTTTCTTT	CASSYSPGLAGGFF
TRBD1	TRBV28	TRBJ1-1	NA	TGTGCCAGCAGTTTACTTGGGACAGGGTCGGTAGCTTTCTTT	CASSLLGTGSVAFF
TRBD2	TRBV28	TRBJ2-1	NA	TGTGCCAGCAGTATAACCCTAGCGGGAGGGCTCGATGAGCAGTTCTTC	CASSITLAGGLDEQFF
TRBD2	TRBV27	TRBJ2-1	NA	TGTGCCAGCAGTTACGGACTAGCGGGGTCCAATGAGCAGTTCTTC	CASSYGLAGSNEQFF
NA	TRBV5-6	TRBJ1-4	NA	TGTGCCAGCAGCTCCTGGTGGTGGGAGCGTAATGAAAAACTGTTTTTT	CASSSWWWERNEKLFF
TRBD2	TRBV25-1	TRBJ2-7	NA	TGTGCCAGCGCAAGGGGACTAGCTCAGACCTACGAGCAGTACTTC	CASARGLAQTYEQYF
TRBD2	TRBV7-9	TRBJ2-3	NA	TGTGCCAGCAGATCGGGAGGGGTGGCAGATACGCAGTATTTT	CASRSGGVADTQYF
NA	TRBV4-3	TRBJ1-1	once	TGCGCCAGCAGCCAAGGGTCCCCCCTAGCCGAAGCTTTCTTT	CASSQGSPLAEAFF
TRBD2	TRBV6-6	TRBJ2-1	NA	TGTGCCAGCAGCAAGGGACTAGCGGGAGGTGGTGAGCAGTTCTTC	CASSKGLAGGGEQFF
NA	TRBV10-2	TRBJ1-6	NA	TGCGCCAGCAGTGGACAGACGAACTATAATTCACCCCTCCACTTT	CASSGQTNYNSPLHF
NA	TRBV29-1	TRBJ2-5	NA	TGCATCGGGACGGTGGGAGGTCGGGAGACCCAGTACTTC	CIGTVGGRETQYF
NA	TRBV2	TRBJ2-1	NA	TGTGCCAGCAGTGAAGATGTCGTTTACAATGAGCAGTTCTTC	CASSEDVVYNEQFF
TRBD1	TRBV7-2	TRBJ1-2	NA	TGTGCCAGCAGCCAGACAGGGCCAACCTATGGCTACACCTTC	CASSQTGPTYGYTF
NA	TRBV27	TRBJ2-2	NA	TGTGCCAGCAAGACCTCAGCGGGGAACACCGGGGAGCTGTTTTTT	CASKTSAGNTGELFF
TRBD2	TRBV28	TRBJ2-1	NA	TGTGCCAGCATCCCGCCTAGGACTAGGCCCAGCAATGAGCAGTTCTTC	CASIPPRTRPSNEQFF
NA	TRBV27	TRBJ2-3	NA	TGTGCCAGCAGTCCCGCCCCACTAGTTTTCGCAGATACGCAGTATTTT	CASSPAPLVFADTQYF
NA	TRBV6-1	TRBJ1-1	NA	TGTGCCAGCAGTGAAGCGCGGGGAACTGAAGCTTTCTTT	CASSEARGTEAFF
NA	TRBV27	TRBJ2-5	once	TGTGCCAGCAGTTTATACTTCGGGAGCACAGAAGAGACCCAGTACTTC	CASSLYFGSTEETQYF
NA	TRBV6-5	TRBJ2-4	NA	TGTGCCAGCAGTTACTCCCCAGGGGATGGCATTCAGTACTTC	CASSYSPGDGIQYF